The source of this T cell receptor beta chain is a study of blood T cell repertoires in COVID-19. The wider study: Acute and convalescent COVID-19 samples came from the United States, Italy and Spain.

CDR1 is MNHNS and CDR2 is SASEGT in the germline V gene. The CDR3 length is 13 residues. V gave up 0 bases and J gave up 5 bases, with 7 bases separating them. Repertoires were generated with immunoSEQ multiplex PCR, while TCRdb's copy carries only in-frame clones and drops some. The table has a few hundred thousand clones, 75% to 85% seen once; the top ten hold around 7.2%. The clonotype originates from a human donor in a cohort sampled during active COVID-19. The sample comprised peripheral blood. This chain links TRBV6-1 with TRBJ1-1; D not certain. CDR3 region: CASSEAYLTEAFF. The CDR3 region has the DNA TGTGCCAGCAGTGAAGCGTATCTTACTGAAGCTTTCTTT.